This T cell receptor (beta chain) was recovered during a study of Graves' ophthalmopathy and Graves' hyperthyroidism. General study findings and limits: Researchers report that a 13-signature model separated ophthalmopathy from stable hyperthyroidism, posting roughly 90% sensitivity and approximately 81% specificity. Ophthalmopathy progression cases were predicted by the model with about 70% sensitivity and around 72% specificity.

The CDR3 length is 11 residues. Trimming took off 5 bases at V and 9 bases at J, with 11 bases between the two ends. Germline CDR1 and CDR2: MDHEN and SYDVKM. Symptoms, serum thyroxine and TRAb, thyroid ultrasound, and orbital computed tomography formed the diagnostic basis. Amplified material comprised TCR beta CDR3 regions derived from RNA transcripts. RT-PCR in the first round used HTBI primers; a second-round multiplex PCR followed. TCRdb itself ran the multiplex PCR reads through MiXCR, one entry per CDR3 protein. This sample yields around 1,000,000 distinct CDR3 sequences, of which about two fifths are seen a single time; around 10% belongs to the top ten. This clonotype was seen a handful of times. What it binds is not known.

Sequenced sample: peripheral blood or thyroid tissue (not recorded which). The J gene is TRBJ2-7, the V gene TRBV28, with a weak D call TRBD1 (6 bases). This clonotype was obtained from an adult man with Graves' hyperthyroidism. CDR3 DNA sequence: TGTGCCAGCAGTGTTGCAGGGGTGCAGTACTTC. The encoded protein is CASSVAGVQYF.